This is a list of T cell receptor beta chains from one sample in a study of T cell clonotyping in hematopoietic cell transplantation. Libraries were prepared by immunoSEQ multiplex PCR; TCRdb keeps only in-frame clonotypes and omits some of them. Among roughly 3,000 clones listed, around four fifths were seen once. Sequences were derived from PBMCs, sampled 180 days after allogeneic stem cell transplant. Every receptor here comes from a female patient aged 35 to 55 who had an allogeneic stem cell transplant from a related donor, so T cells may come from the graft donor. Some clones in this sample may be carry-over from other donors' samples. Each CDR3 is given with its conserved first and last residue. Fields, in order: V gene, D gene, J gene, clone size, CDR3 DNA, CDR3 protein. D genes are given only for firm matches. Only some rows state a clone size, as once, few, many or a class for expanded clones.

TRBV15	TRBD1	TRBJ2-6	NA	TGTGCCACCAGCAGTTTTGGACAGGGTACGAGTGGGGCCAACGTCCTGACTTTC	CATSSFGQGTSGANVLTF
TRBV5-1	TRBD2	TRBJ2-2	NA	TGCGCCAGCAGCTTGGCGGGGAGCGGGAGGGCCGGCGCCGGGGAGCTGTTTTTT	CASSLAGSGRAGAGELFF
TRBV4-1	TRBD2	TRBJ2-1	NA	TGCGCCAGCAGCCAAGTTGGGGCGGGAGGTTACAATGAGCAGTTCTTC	CASSQVGAGGYNEQFF
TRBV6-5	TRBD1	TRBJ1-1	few	TGTGCCAGCAGCAGGACAGGGGGCACTGAAGCTTTCTTT	CASSRTGGTEAFF
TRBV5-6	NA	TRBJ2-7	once	TGTGCCAGCAGCTTGGGCAGGGATACCTACGAGCAGTACTTC	CASSLGRDTYEQYF
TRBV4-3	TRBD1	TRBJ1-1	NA	TGCGCCAGCAGCCAGACCTCAGGGGGCAGGGCTTTCTTT	CASSQTSGGRAFF
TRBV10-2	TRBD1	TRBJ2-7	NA	TGCGCCAGTAGCGAGTCGGGACAGGGTTACGAGCAGTACTTC	CASSESGQGYEQYF
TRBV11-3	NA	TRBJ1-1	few	TGTGCCAGCAGCCTCATGAACACTGAAGCTTTCTTT	CASSLMNTEAFF
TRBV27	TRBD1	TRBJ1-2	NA	TGTGCCAGCAGCGAGGGACAGACTTATGGCTACACCTTC	CASSEGQTYGYTF
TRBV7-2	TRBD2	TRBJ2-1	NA	TGTGCCAGCAGCTTAGCCCCGTTCACTAGCGGGAGGGGAATATATGAGCAGTTCTTC	CASSLAPFTSGRGIYEQFF
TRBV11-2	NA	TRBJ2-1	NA	TGTGCCAGCCGCCTTGGGGGCGGGGTTGCCTACAATGAGCAGTTCTTC	CASRLGGGVAYNEQFF
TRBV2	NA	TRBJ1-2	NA	TGTGCCAGCAGTCAGGACAACCTCTATGGCTACACCTTC	CASSQDNLYGYTF
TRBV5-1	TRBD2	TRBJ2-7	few	TGCGCCAGCAGCTTGGATAGCGGGAGTGCGCGGGAGCAGTACTTC	CASSLDSGSAREQYF
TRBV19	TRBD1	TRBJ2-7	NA	TGTGCCAGTAGTGGGACAGAGGTCCCCTACGAGCAGTACTTC	CASSGTEVPYEQYF
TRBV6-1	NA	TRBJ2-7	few	TGTGCCAGCAGTGAATTCTTGGCGGGTAACTACGAGCAGTACTTC	CASSEFLAGNYEQYF
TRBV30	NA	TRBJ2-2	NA	TGTGCCTGGAGTGTATCCGATTACACCGGGGAGCTGTTTTTT	CAWSVSDYTGELFF
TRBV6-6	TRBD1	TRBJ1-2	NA	TGTGCCAGCAGCACAGGGGTCTTTAACTATGGCTACACCTTC	CASSTGVFNYGYTF
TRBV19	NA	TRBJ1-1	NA	TGTGCCAGTAAAGTCCCGGGACAGAACACTGAAGCTTTCTTT	CASKVPGQNTEAFF